The text below deals with one TCR beta chain. Its antigen is not known. 5'RACE template switching produced TCR cDNA carrying a universal primer site and UMIs. TCRdb reprocessed the 5' RACE reads via MiXCR and lists one record per CDR3 protein. Here the sample spans around 400,000 distinct CDR3 sequences, 11% being singletons. The CDR3 is 13 amino acids. V was pared by 3 bases and J by 3 bases, with 4 bases of the junction left unmatched. Germline V gene data show CDR1 as DFQATT and CDR2 as SNEGSKA (reference sequence). These data belong to a study of T cells after yellow fever vaccination. Study observations and caveats: The study found a weaker secondary response that peaked faster, day 5 versus 15. It was a small share of clonotypes that appeared in both CD4 and CD8 compartments.

The receptor was isolated from a man aged 18 to 35 who received the YFV17D yellow fever vaccine. J is TRBJ1-2 and V is TRBV20-1, with 7 bases matching TRBD1. The sequencing here drew on PBMCs, taken on the day of the first yellow fever vaccination. The CDR3 coding sequence is TGCAGTGCTAGCGGAGACAGGGACTATGGCTACACCTTC. Residues: CSASGDRDYGYTF.